Below, one T cell receptor beta chain is given with its context. The data originate from a study of blood T cell repertoires in COVID-19. Sequencing used immunoSEQ multiplex PCR; TCRdb keeps in-frame clones, though not all of them. This sample has roughly 100,000 clones, with 90% to 95% found just once. Germline CDR1 reads MDHEN; CDR2 reads SYDVKM. The CDR3 runs to 14 residues. V lost 6 bases to trimming and J lost 0 bases, with 10 bases between them. Sequenced: peripheral blood. V usage is TRBV28 and J usage is TRBJ2-3; possibly TRBD2 for D (6 bases). This clonotype was obtained from a human donor in a cohort sampled during active COVID-19. CDR3 residues: CASRLAGSTDTQYF. CDR3 DNA: TGTGCCAGCAGACTGGCGGGAAGCACAGATACGCAGTATTTT.